This passage covers 19 T cell receptor beta chains from one sample sequenced in a study of blood T cell repertoires in COVID-19. TCRdb's copy holds only in-frame clones and misses some; the assay was immunoSEQ multiplex PCR. The sample records approximately 100,000 clones, roughly nine tenths being singletons. Sequencing was performed on peripheral blood. The source of these receptors is a woman of 80 years or more with active COVID-19.

The genes are TRBV18 and TRBJ1-2, with TRBD1 as a possible D gene (5 bases). The V end lost 2 bases, the J end lost 1 base, and 11 bases lay between the germline ends. Per the germline V gene, CDR1 is KGHSH and CDR2 is LQKENI. This CDR3 is built from 15 residues. The CDR3, as DNA: TGTGCCAGCTCACCATGGGGCAGGGATAACTATGGCTACACCTTC. This codes for CASSPWGRDNYGYTF.

This sequence joins TRBV2 and TRBJ2-1; D is possibly TRBD1 (6 bases). Deletions cut 6 bases from V and 2 bases from J, with 14 bases between. In germline, CDR1 is SNHLY, CDR2 FYNNEI. The CDR3 spans 15 residues. In DNA form, the CDR3 reads TGTGCCAGCAGGACACAGGGTGGTGCCTACAATGAGCAGTTCTTC. Protein sequence: CASRTQGGAYNEQFF.

The V gene is TRBV20-1, the J gene TRBJ2-2, with unresolved D. V lost 5 bases and J 6 bases, leaving 7 bases between the germline ends. Germline CDR1 and CDR2: DFQATT and SNEGSKA (reference sequence). CDR3 size: 11 residues. The CDR3 DNA is TGCAGTGCTGAGGTAGCCGGGGAGCTGTTTTTT. Its translation: CSAEVAGELFF.

The chain carries TRBV2 and TRBJ1-2; tentatively, D is TRBD1 (6 bases). Trimming shortened V by 5 bases and J by 4 bases, and 14 bases separated the two germline ends. CDR1 and CDR2 (germline): SNHLY, FYNNEI. This CDR3 region has 14 residues. CDR3 in amino acids: CASSKGGVSYGYTF. CDR3 DNA: TGTGCCAGCAGTAAAGGGGGGGTGAGCTATGGCTACACCTTC.

The rearrangement uses TRBV11-2 and TRBJ1-3, with D possibly matching TRBD1 (6 bases). CDR1 is SGHAT and CDR2 is FQNNGV in the germline V gene. The V end lost 4 bases, the J end lost 14 bases, and 18 bases lay between the germline ends. This CDR3 has 13 residues. The chain's CDR3 is CASSSYEGVTVYF. The CDR3 DNA is TGTGCCAGCAGCTCCTATGAGGGGGTAACCGTATATTTT.

The chain has TRBV29-1 and TRBJ2-2, with D possibly TRBD1 on 6 matching bases. V gave up 4 bases and J gave up 7 bases, with 10 bases separating them. CDR3 size: 12 residues. Germline CDR1 reads SQVTM; CDR2 reads ANQGSEA. The CDR3 DNA follows: TGCAGCGTTGTAGGCAGGGGCGGGGAGCTGTTTTTT. Protein: CSVVGRGGELFF.

The J gene is TRBJ2-7, the V gene TRBV28; 8 bases match TRBD2. The V and J ends lost 6 bases and 3 bases, in that order; junction bases with no gene match: 4. The CDR3 runs to 13 residues. Germline V gene data show CDR1 as MDHEN and CDR2 as SYDVKM. CDR3 bases: TGTGCCAGCAGCACTAGCGGAAACTACGAGCAGTACTTC. Translation gives CASSTSGNYEQYF.

The V call is TRBV9, the J call TRBJ1-1; TRBD1 aligns across 10 bases. CDR1 is SGDLS, CDR2 YYNGEE, per germline. The CDR3 is 18 amino acids. After removal of 3 bases from V and 2 bases from J, the junction contained 13 bases not matched to a gene. CDR3 bases: TGTGCCAGCAGCGCCCCCACGTCCGGGACAGGGGTAAACACTGAAGCTTTCTTT. It codes for CASSAPTSGTGVNTEAFF.

This clone was detected only once. DNA for the CDR3: TGTGCCAGCAGTTACCAGGGGGTATCAGGCGAGCAGTACTTC. Protein: CASSYQGVSGEQYF. The chain has TRBV6-2 or TRBV6-3 and TRBJ2-7; 7 bases align to TRBD1. CDR3 size: 14 residues. The V and J ends lost 2 bases and 6 bases, in that order; junction bases with no gene match: 7. Germline assignment: CDR1 MNHEY and CDR2 SVGEGT.

V gene TRBV15 combines with J gene TRBJ1-2, with no clear D. Germline V gives CDR1 LNHNV, CDR2 YYDKDF (reference sequence). V shed 0 bases and J shed 7 bases, with 12 bases lying between them. This CDR3 region has 14 residues. CDR3 sequence reads: CATSRDRQTAGYTF. CDR3 coding DNA: TGTGCCACCAGCAGAGATCGCCAGACTGCTGGCTACACCTTC.

The CDR3 spells CASSHDRLSPLHF. DNA of the CDR3: TGCGCCAGCAGCCACGACAGGTTGTCACCCCTCCACTTT. This chain links TRBV4-3 with TRBJ1-6, with D possibly matching TRBD1 (6 bases). The length of the CDR3 is 13 residues. Per the germline V gene, CDR1 is LGHNA and CDR2 is YSLEER. V lost 3 bases and J lost 10, with 10 bases in between.

The rearrangement joins TRBV27 to TRBJ1-1; possibly TRBD1 for D (5 bases). The CDR3 length is 13 residues. CDR1 is MNHEY, CDR2 SMNVEV, per germline (reference sequence). V lost 4 bases to trimming and J lost 5 bases, with 11 bases between them. This CDR3 reads CASSSIQGTEAFF. DNA of the CDR3: TGTGCCAGCAGTTCCATTCAGGGAACTGAAGCTTTCTTT.

The chain employs TRBV5-6 and TRBJ2-1; 9 bases fit TRBD2. V dropped 1 base and J dropped 5; count of bases not matched to a gene: 4. The CDR3 sequence is 15 residues long. CDR1 is SGHDT, CDR2 YYEEEE, per germline. CDR3: CASSLLTSGDNEQFF. CDR3 DNA: TGTGCCAGCAGCTTGTTGACTAGCGGAGACAATGAGCAGTTCTTC.

The rearrangement links TRBV9 to TRBJ1-2, with TRBD1 as a possible D gene (5 bases). Trimming cost V 0 bases and J 5 bases, with 14 bases left between them. The CDR3 contains 15 residues. CDR1 and CDR2 (germline): SGDLS, YYNGEE. The CDR3 nucleotides are TGTGCCAGCAGCGTAGGAGGCGGGACGGGGTATGGCTACACCTTC. Protein: CASSVGGGTGYGYTF.

The chain employs TRBV20-1 and TRBJ2-3; 9 bases map to TRBD2. The CDR3 contains 16 residues. Germline V CDR1 and CDR2: DFQATT, SNEGSKA (reference sequence). J gave up 3 bases and V 3 bases, and 10 bases lay outside the gene matches. CDR3 region: CSASLAGPDGTDTQYF. The CDR3 region has the DNA TGCAGTGCTAGTCTAGCGGGACCAGATGGGACAGATACGCAGTATTTT.

This chain links TRBV23-1 with TRBJ1-5, with a tentative D call TRBD1 (6 bases). TRBV23-1 is identified as an open reading frame with a role that is uncertain. The CDR3 is 14 amino acids. V lost 8 bases and J lost 3, with 14 bases in between. CDR3 DNA sequence: TGCGCCAGCTGCCTACGACAGGTCAATCAGCCCCAGCATTTT. It translates to CASCLRQVNQPQHF.

V and J are TRBV19 and TRBJ1-1, with a weak D call TRBD1 (6 bases). Germline CDR1 LNHDA, CDR2 SQIVND (reference sequence). The V end lost 3 bases, the J end lost 2 bases, and 7 bases lay between the germline ends. The CDR3 covers 13 residues. CDR3 in DNA: TGTGCCAGTAGTATCAGGGGAAACACTGAAGCTTTCTTT. Translation gives CASSIRGNTEAFF. Based on the CDR3 plus reference TRBV19 and TRBJ1-1, the full variable domain is DGGITQSPKYLFRKEGQNVTLSCEQNLNHDAMYWYRQDPGQGLRLIYYSQIVNDFQKGDIAEGYSVSREKKESFPLTVTSAQKNPTAFYLCASSIRGNTEAFFGQGTRLTVV.

The chain employs TRBV4-2 and TRBJ2-5; 7 bases are shared with TRBD1. The CDR3 runs 17 residues. The germline CDR1 and CDR2 sequences are LGHNA and YNFKEQ. V lost 0 bases to trimming and J lost 5 bases; unmatched junction nucleotides: 12. The CDR3, as DNA: TGTGCCAGCAGCCAAGATGGGGCAGGGGGTACCAAGGAGACCCAGTACTTC. This translates into CASSQDGAGGTKETQYF.

The rearrangement links TRBV6-5 to TRBJ2-1; 10 bases match TRBD2. After removal of 0 bases from V and 6 bases from J, the junction contained 5 bases not matched to a gene. The germline V gene has CDR1 MNHEY and CDR2 SVGAGI. The CDR3 is 16 residues long. CDR3 in DNA: TGTGCCAGCAGTTACTCTAGCGGGAGGTCGGGCAATGAGCAGTTCTTC. It is translated as CASSYSSGRSGNEQFF.